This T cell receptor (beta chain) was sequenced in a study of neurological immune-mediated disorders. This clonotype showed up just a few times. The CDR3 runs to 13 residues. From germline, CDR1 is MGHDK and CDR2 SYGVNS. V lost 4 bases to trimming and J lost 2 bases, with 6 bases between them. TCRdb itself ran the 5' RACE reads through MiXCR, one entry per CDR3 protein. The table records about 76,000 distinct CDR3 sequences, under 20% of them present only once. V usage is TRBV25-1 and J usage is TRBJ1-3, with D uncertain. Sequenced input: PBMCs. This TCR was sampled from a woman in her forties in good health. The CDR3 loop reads CASSGAPGNTIYF. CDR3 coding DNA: TGTGCCAGCAGTGGCGCGCCTGGAAACACCATATATTTT.